Below, 21 T cell receptor beta chains from the same sample are listed, as sequenced in a study of T cell responses to AZD1222 COVID-19 vaccine listed by TCRdb under 2021. Explained via the paper, the time point label denotes: baseline before first vaccination. The library was made by the immunoSEQ multiplex PCR assay. The table was pulled from immuneACCESS by TCRdb, which kept in-frame rearrangements only. Such tables lose some clones; where checked, under half of the loss comes from unresolved V genes, and the rest has no known cause. For this sample there are about 140,000 clones; roughly 90% appear just once. Clones ranked in the top ten supply more than 4.5% of the sample. Sequenced material: peripheral blood, taken on day 0 of AZD1222 vaccination. Receptors were obtained from an adult in good health.

The CDR3 sequence: CSQTDHAEAFF. Written as DNA, the CDR3 is TGCAGCCAGACGGACCACGCTGAAGCTTTCTTT. The rearrangement uses TRBV20-1 and TRBJ1-1; D gene unclear. The CDR3 has 11 residues. Germline V gene lookup returns CDR1 DFQATT and CDR2 SNEGSKA (reference sequence).

This chain uses TRBV11-2 with TRBJ2-7; D is unclear. From germline, CDR1 is SGHAT and CDR2 FQNNGV. V gave up 2 bases and J gave up 4 bases, with 12 bases separating them. This CDR3 has 14 amino acids. Written as DNA, the CDR3 is TGTGCCAGCAGCTTAAGGCGGAGACTGTACGAGCAGTACTTC. Encoded protein: CASSLRRRLYEQYF.

The chain has TRBV4-2 and TRBJ2-1; D is unresolved. Per germline, CDR1 LGHNA and CDR2 YNFKEQ. With 4 bases removed from V and 0 bases from J, the gap between germline ends came to 16 bases. The CDR3 totals 17 residues. In nucleotides, the CDR3 is TGTGCCAGCAGCCCCCCCCTGGGGTCGAGCTCCTACAATGAGCAGTTCTTC. Translating gives CASSPPLGSSSYNEQFF.

The gene calls are TRBV19 and TRBJ2-2; TRBD1 matches 9 bases. Germline CDR1 LNHDA, CDR2 SQIVND (reference sequence). The CDR3 spans 15 residues. The junction had 8 bases not matched to a gene; V was cut back by 5 bases and J by 7 bases. In nucleotides, the CDR3 is TGTGCCAGTAGTGAAAACAGGGGGCTGAACGGGGAGCTGTTTTTT. Its translation: CASSENRGLNGELFF. The full variable domain, completed using reference TRBV19 and TRBJ2-2, is DGGITQSPKYLFRKEGQNVTLSCEQNLNHDAMYWYRQDPGQGLRLIYYSQIVNDFQKGDIAEGYSVSREKKESFPLTVTSAQKNPTAFYLCASSENRGLNGELFFGEGSRLTVL.

The chain carries TRBV6-4 and TRBJ1-6; no firm D call. Per germline, CDR1 MRHNA and CDR2 SNTAGT. The V end lost 2 bases, the J end lost 7 bases, and 12 bases lay between the germline ends. The CDR3 loop spans 15 amino acids. CDR3 DNA: TGTGCCAGCAGTGACGGGGTAATGTGGAATTCACCCCTCCACTTT. Protein: CASSDGVMWNSPLHF.

The chain combines TRBV9 with TRBJ2-2; possibly TRBD2 for D (6 bases). V was pared by 2 bases and J by 5 bases, with 16 bases between. The CDR3 extends over 16 amino acids. Germline V CDR1 and CDR2: SGDLS, YYNGEE. The DNA of the CDR3 is TGTGCCAGCAGCGTCGGTTCGGGGCGGGGTACCGGGGAGCTGTTTTTT. This translates into CASSVGSGRGTGELFF.

Remarks on this clone: The identical CDR3 is also encoded by other nucleotide sequences in the sample. This chain links TRBV18 with TRBJ2-5; 8 nucleotides align to TRBD2. The length of the CDR3 is 14 residues. Trimming cost V 3 bases and J 3 bases; bases outside gene matches: 3. Germline CDR1 and CDR2: KGHSH and LQKENI. The DNA of the CDR3 is TGTGCCAGCTCACCGCTAGCGGGCGAAGAGACCCAGTACTTC. Its protein product is CASSPLAGEETQYF.

Note on this clone: The same CDR3 also results from other DNA sequences found in this sample. V usage is TRBV15 and J usage is TRBJ1-5; the D gene is possibly TRBD1 (6 bases). V was cut by 7 bases and J by 5 bases, with 12 bases left in between. This CDR3 comprises 13 residues. The germline CDR1 and CDR2 sequences are LNHNV and YYDKDF (reference sequence). The CDR3 region is CATTGQRDQPQHF. CDR3 in DNA: TGTGCCACCACAGGACAGCGGGATCAGCCCCAGCATTTT.

The genes are TRBV27 and TRBJ2-2; TRBD1 matches at 9 bases. Germline lookup yields CDR1 MNHEY and CDR2 SMNVEV (reference sequence). V trimming: 2 bases; J trimming: 7 bases; junction bases outside the gene matches: 8. This CDR3 has 16 residues. CDR3 sequence (DNA): TGTGCCAGCAGTTTACGGGACGGGACAGGGATCGGGGAGCTGTTTTTT. This translates into CASSLRDGTGIGELFF.

This chain joins TRBV28 and TRBJ1-1, with 10 bases aligning to TRBD1. Germline CDR1 and CDR2: MDHEN and SYDVKM. The V and J ends lost 10 bases and 4 bases, in that order; junction bases with no gene match: 6. The CDR3 totals 13 residues. This CDR3 reads CATVDRGGTEAFF. The CDR3, as DNA: TGTGCCACCGTGGACAGGGGGGGCACTGAAGCTTTCTTT.

V is TRBV20-1 and J is TRBJ2-2; tentatively, D is TRBD2 (5 bases). V was pared by 3 bases and J by 5 bases, with 19 bases between. Per the germline V gene, CDR1 is DFQATT and CDR2 is SNEGSKA (reference sequence). CDR3 length equals 16 residues. CDR3 protein: CSASALPSGTTGELFF. The CDR3 DNA reads TGCAGTGCTAGTGCCCTCCCCAGCGGCACTACCGGGGAGCTGTTTTTT.

The chain employs TRBV19 and TRBJ2-3; D is perhaps TRBD1 or TRBD2 (5 bases each). Trimming pared 4 bases from V and 4 bases from J, leaving 18 bases between. The CDR3 consists of 16 residues. CDR1 and CDR2 (germline): LNHDA, SQIVND (reference sequence). This chain's CDR3 is CASSKGTGRFSDTQYF. CDR3 bases: TGTGCCAGTAGTAAAGGGACGGGAAGGTTTTCAGATACGCAGTATTTT.

This clone was seen only once. This chain uses TRBV2 with TRBJ2-4; a possible D gene is TRBD1 (6 bases). The CDR3 covers 16 residues. Trimming cost V 3 bases and J 2 bases, with 14 bases left between them. The V gene's germline CDR1 is SNHLY and CDR2 FYNNEI. CDR3 in amino acids: CASSEPYREPKNIQYF. The CDR3 nucleotides read TGTGCCAGCAGTGAGCCGTACAGGGAACCCAAAAACATTCAGTACTTC.

The CDR3 spells CATLSRIYNYGYTF. CDR3 DNA sequence: TGTGCCACGTTAAGCCGAATCTATAACTATGGCTACACCTTC. The chain uses TRBV28 and TRBJ1-2; D unclear. Germline CDR1 is MDHEN and CDR2 is SYDVKM. The CDR3 sequence is 14 residues long. The V end lost 10 bases, the J end lost 1 base, and 16 bases lay between the germline ends.

The chain joins TRBV5-1 to TRBJ2-3; D gene uncertain. The germline V gene encodes CDR1 SGHRS and CDR2 YFSETQ. CDR3 length equals 16 residues. Between the trimmed V and J ends, which lost 0 bases and 0 bases, there was a span of 11 bases. As DNA, the CDR3 is TGCGCCAGCAGCTTGGCCGGCAGACAAAGCACAGATACGCAGTATTTT. It codes for CASSLAGRQSTDTQYF.

The chain links TRBV3-1 (or the pseudogene TRBV3-2) to TRBJ1-1, with D unresolved. The germline gives CDR1 LGHDT, CDR2 YNNKEL (reference sequence). Trimming removed 1 base at V and 2 bases at J, with 11 bases between. The CDR3 length is 15 residues. For the CDR3, the DNA is TGTGCCAGCAGCCAAGCCGGACTTTTTAACACTGAAGCTTTCTTT. Amino acids: CASSQAGLFNTEAFF.

The chain employs TRBV28 and TRBJ2-7; D unresolved. The V end was cut by 3 bases, the J end by 0 bases, with 9 bases between. CDR3 length: 14 residues. Germline values: CDR1 MDHEN, CDR2 SYDVKM. The CDR3, as DNA: TGTGCCAGCAGTTTTGCCCCGTCCTCCTACGAGCAGTACTTC. This encodes CASSFAPSSYEQYF. The full variable domain, its missing parts supplied by reference TRBV28 and TRBJ2-7, is DVKVTQSSRYLVKRTGEKVFLECVQDMDHENMFWYRQDPGLGLRLIYFSYDVKMKEKGDIPEGYSVSREKKERFSLILESASTNQTSMYLCASSFAPSSYEQYFGPGTRLTVT.

CDR3 sequence reads: CASTPGSVVTDTQYF. The CDR3 coding sequence is TGTGCCAGCACCCCCGGTAGCGTGGTCACAGATACGCAGTATTTT. The V gene is TRBV5-4, the J gene TRBJ2-3; a weak D match, TRBD2 (5 bases). This CDR3 has 15 amino acids. CDR1 and CDR2 from the germline V gene are SGHNT and YYREEE (reference sequence). The V gene lost 6 bases and the J gene lost 2 bases, with 16 bases spanning the gap.

The genes are TRBV9 and TRBJ2-2; D call uncertain. Germline CDR1 is SGDLS and CDR2 is YYNGEE. The CDR3 runs 14 residues. Trimming removed 2 bases at V and 3 bases at J, with 8 bases between. CDR3 bases: TGTGCCAGCAGCGTCTCTCATTACACCGGGGAGCTGTTTTTT. Translated: CASSVSHYTGELFF.

The chain employs TRBV20-1 and TRBJ2-5; perhaps TRBD1 as D (6 bases). CDR3 size: 15 residues. The V and J ends lost 3 bases and 5 bases respectively, with 19 bases between them. Germline CDR1 and CDR2: DFQATT and SNEGSKA (reference sequence). DNA of the CDR3: TGCAGTGCTAGTGCCTGGGAGACAGGTCACGAGACCCAGTACTTC. Its protein product is CSASAWETGHETQYF.

This rearrangement joins TRBV6-1 to TRBJ2-1; 9 bases align to TRBD1. The CDR3 sequence is 16 residues long. The V and J ends lost 3 bases and 5 bases, in that order; junction bases with no gene match: 8. CDR1 MNHNS and CDR2 SASEGT come from the germline V gene. This CDR3 is CASSDHHRGPNNEQFF. Here the CDR3 DNA reads TGTGCCAGCAGTGATCACCACAGGGGGCCCAACAATGAGCAGTTCTTC.